The TCR beta chain under discussion was sequenced for a study of CD8+CD57+ T cells in acquired aplastic anemia. Whole-study context: Sorted CD4+ and CD8+ cells gave an average of roughly 3.2 ug of DNA. Overall study findings and caveats: Patients and controls were not found to differ significantly in CD8+ Simpson's diversity.

The germline V and J ends were trimmed by 2 bases and 10 bases, with 9 bases remaining between them. The CDR3 has 11 residues. Germline V gene data show CDR1 as DFQATT and CDR2 as SNEGSKA (reference sequence). The patients chosen for sequencing had shown expansion of CD8+CD57+ cells (detected by flow cytometry). Every patient presented with severe acquired aplastic anemia. At blood sampling, none of the patients had yet received therapy. It was genomic DNA that served as the template for profiling TCR beta VDJ and CDR3. MiXCR, run by TCRdb on the reads, gives a single entry per CDR3 protein. The sample lists 130,000 or so distinct CDR3 sequences, 55% to 60% occurring once. Comment on this clonotype: Its target is not known.

What was sequenced was sorted CD4+, CD8+, or CD8+CD57+ T cells (not recorded which) from PBMCs. This chain connects TRBV20-1 to TRBJ2-1, with no clear D. This TCR derives from a human donor with aplastic anemia. This CDR3 is CSARLGGEQFF. DNA of the CDR3: TGCAGTGCTAGACTAGGCGGCGAGCAGTTCTTC.